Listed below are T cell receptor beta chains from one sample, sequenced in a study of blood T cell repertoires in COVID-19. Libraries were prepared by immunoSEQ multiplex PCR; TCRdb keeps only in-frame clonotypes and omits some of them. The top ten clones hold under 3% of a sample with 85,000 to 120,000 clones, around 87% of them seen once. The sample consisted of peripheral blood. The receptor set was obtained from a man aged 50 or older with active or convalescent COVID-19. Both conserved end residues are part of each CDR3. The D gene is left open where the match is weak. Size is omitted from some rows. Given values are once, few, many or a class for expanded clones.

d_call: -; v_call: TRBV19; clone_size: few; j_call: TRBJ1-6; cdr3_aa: CASSRGETPLHF; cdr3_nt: TGTGCCAGTAGCAGGGGAGAGACACCCCTCCACTTT
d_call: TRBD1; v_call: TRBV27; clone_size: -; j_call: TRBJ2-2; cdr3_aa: CASSLLGQGETGELFF; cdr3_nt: TGTGCCAGCAGTTTATTGGGACAGGGGGAGACCGGGGAGCTGTTTTTT
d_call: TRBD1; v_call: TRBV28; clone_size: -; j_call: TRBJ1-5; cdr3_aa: CASSPGTQGGNQPQHF; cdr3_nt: TGTGCCAGCAGCCCCGGGACTCAGGGGGGCAATCAGCCCCAGCATTTT
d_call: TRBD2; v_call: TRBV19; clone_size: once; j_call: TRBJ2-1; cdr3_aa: CASTLSGGALSYNEQFF; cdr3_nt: TGTGCCAGTACTCTAAGCGGGGGGGCCCTCTCCTACAATGAGCAGTTCTTC
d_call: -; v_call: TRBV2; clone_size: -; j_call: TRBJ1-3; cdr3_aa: CASSLRDSSSGNTIYF; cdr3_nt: TGTGCCAGCAGCCTCCGAGACTCGAGCTCTGGAAACACCATATATTTT
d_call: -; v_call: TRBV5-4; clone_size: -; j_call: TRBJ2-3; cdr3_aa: CASSPSTSTDTQYF; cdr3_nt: TGTGCCAGCAGCCCTAGCACTAGCACAGATACGCAGTATTTT
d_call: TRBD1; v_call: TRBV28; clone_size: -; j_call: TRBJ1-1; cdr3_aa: CASSFDRENTEAFF; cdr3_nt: TGTGCCAGCAGTTTCGACAGGGAGAACACTGAAGCTTTCTTT
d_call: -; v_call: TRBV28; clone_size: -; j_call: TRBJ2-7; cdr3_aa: CASSFPSGQTYEQYF; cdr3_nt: TGTGCCAGCAGTTTCCCGTCCGGACAAACCTACGAGCAGTACTTC
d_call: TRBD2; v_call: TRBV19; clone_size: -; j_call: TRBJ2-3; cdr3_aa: CASSKAGGADTQYF; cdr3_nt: TGTGCCAGTAGTAAAGCGGGGGGAGCAGATACGCAGTATTTT
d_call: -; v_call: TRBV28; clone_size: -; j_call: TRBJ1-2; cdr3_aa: CASSFFYGYTF; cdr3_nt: TGTGCCAGCAGTTTCTTCTATGGCTACACCTTC
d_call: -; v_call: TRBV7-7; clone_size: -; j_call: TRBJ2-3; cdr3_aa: CASSLGVGGGTDTQYF; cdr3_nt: TGTGCCAGCAGCTTAGGCGTCGGGGGTGGGACAGATACGCAGTATTTT
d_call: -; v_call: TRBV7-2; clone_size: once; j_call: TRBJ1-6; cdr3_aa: CASSLSGVSSPLHF; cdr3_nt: TGTGCCAGCAGCTTATCTGGAGTGAGTTCACCCCTCCACTTT
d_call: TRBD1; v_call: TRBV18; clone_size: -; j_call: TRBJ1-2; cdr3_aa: CASSKQGAQNYGYTF; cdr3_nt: TGTGCCAGCTCAAAACAGGGGGCGCAAAACTATGGCTACACCTTC
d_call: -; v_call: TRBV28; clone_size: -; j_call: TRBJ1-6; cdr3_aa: CATEGGGFYNSPLHF; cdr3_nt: TGTGCCACCGAGGGGGGGGGATTTTATAATTCACCCCTCCACTTT
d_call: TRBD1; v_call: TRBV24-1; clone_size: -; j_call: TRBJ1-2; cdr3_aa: CATSDFYKTGRAYGYTF; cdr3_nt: TGTGCCACCAGTGATTTCTATAAGACAGGGCGTGCCTATGGCTACACCTTC
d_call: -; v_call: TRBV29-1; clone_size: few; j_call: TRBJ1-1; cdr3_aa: CSVETIGGTEAFF; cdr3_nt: TGCAGCGTTGAAACCATAGGAGGGACTGAAGCTTTCTTT
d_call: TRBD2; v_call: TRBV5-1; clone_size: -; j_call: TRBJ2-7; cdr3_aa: CASSLAGTSGAMGYEQYF; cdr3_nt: TGCGCCAGCAGCTTGGCCGGGACTAGCGGGGCAATGGGCTACGAGCAGTACTTC